The 15 T cell receptor beta chains presented below share a single source sample, sequenced in a study of patients and donors after allogeneic stem cell transplantation. TCRdb used MiXCR to reprocess the RT-PCR reads, holding one entry per CDR3 protein. The table includes some 200,000 distinct CDR3 sequences, about 40% detected once. Sequencing was done on a sample of blood, either unsorted or a sorted T cell fraction (not recorded which). The origin of the receptors is a human donor who was either an allogeneic HSCT recipient or a stem cell or donor lymphocyte infusion donor (not recorded which). It is not recorded whose cells these are; they may come from a transplant donor.

This clonotype was counted only a few times. V and J are TRBV29-1 and TRBJ1-1, with D unclear. Per the germline V gene, CDR1 is SQVTM and CDR2 is ANQGSEA. Trimming removed 3 bases from V and 0 bases from J, with 14 bases in between. This CDR3 has 15 residues. The CDR3 bases are TGCAGCGTTGATCGGCCCCCCACTTTGAACACTGAAGCTTTCTTT. Translating gives CSVDRPPTLNTEAFF.

This clonotype was found a few times. The V gene is TRBV7-9, the J gene TRBJ1-1; 10 nucleotides line up with TRBD1. CDR1 SEHNR and CDR2 FQNEAQ come from the germline V gene (reference sequence). CDR3 length equals 16 residues. The junction had 10 bases not matched to a gene; V was cut back by 4 bases and J by 5 bases. The CDR3 bases are TGTGCCAGCAGCTCCCGGGACAGGGGTGGGTGGACTGAAGCTTTCTTT. Translated, it gives CASSSRDRGGWTEAFF. Full variable domain (rest looked up from reference TRBV7-9 and TRBJ1-1): DTGVSQNPRHKITKRGQNVTFRCDPISEHNRLYWYRQTLGQGPEFLTYFQNEAQLEKSRLLSDRFSAERPKGSFSTLEIQRTEQGDSAMYLCASSSRDRGGWTEAFFGQGTRLTVV.

Notes on this clonotype: One junction end disagrees with the germline gene, perhaps due to a read error. The gene calls are TRBV7-7 and TRBJ1-1, with a tentative D call TRBD1 (6 bases). Germline assignment: CDR1 SSHAT and CDR2 FNYEAQ (reference sequence). This CDR3 comprises 15 residues. In DNA form, the CDR3 reads TGTGCTAGCAGCTTCAATGCGGACAGAGCAACTGAAGCTTTCTTT. It encodes CASSFNADRATEAFF. Complete variable domain (other parts from reference TRBV7-7 and TRBJ1-1): GAGVSQSPRYKVTKRGQDVTLRCDPISSHATLYWYQQALGQGPEFLTYFNYEAQPDKSGLPSDRFSAERPEGSISTLTIQRTEQRDSAMYRCASSFNADRATEAFFGQGTRLTVV.

The chain links TRBV7-2 to TRBJ2-2, with 7 nucleotides matching TRBD1. Germline V CDR1 and CDR2: SGHTA, FQGNSA. The CDR3 loop spans 17 amino acids. V gave up 5 bases and J gave up 4 bases; unmatched junction bases: 13. This CDR3 is CASSPITGARVTGELFF. The CDR3 region has the DNA TGTGCCAGCAGCCCAATAACAGGGGCGAGGGTCACCGGGGAGCTGTTTTTT. Filled out from reference TRBV7-2 and TRBJ2-2, the complete variable domain reads GAGVSQSPSNKVTEKGKDVELRCDPISGHTALYWYRQSLGQGLEFLIYFQGNSAPDKSGLPSDRFSAERTGGSVSTLTIQRTQQEDSAVYLCASSPITGARVTGELFFGEGSRLTVL.

This clonotype came up a few times. The CDR3 coding sequence is TGTGCCACCCGGGTCGACGGTCTTAATCAGCCCCAGCATTTT. Protein product: CATRVDGLNQPQHF. The rearrangement joins TRBV27 to TRBJ1-5; D unclear. This CDR3 region has 14 residues. CDR1 and CDR2 from the germline V gene are MNHEY and SMNVEV (reference sequence). Trimming removed 10 bases from V and 4 bases from J, with 17 bases in between.

This clonotype was seen only a few times. This chain links TRBV15 with TRBJ2-3, with D hard to call. CDR3 length: 14 residues. Germline values: CDR1 LNHNV, CDR2 YYDKDF (reference sequence). Between the trimmed V and J ends, which lost 0 bases and 2 bases, there was a span of 6 bases. CDR3 nucleotide sequence: TGTGCCACCAGCAGAGATGTAATCACAGATACGCAGTATTTT. This codes for CATSRDVITDTQYF.

V and J are TRBV30 and TRBJ1-1; D ambiguous. The germline V gene has CDR1 GTSNPN and CDR2 SVGIG (reference sequence). V was pared by 0 bases and J by 6 bases, with 8 bases between. This CDR3 has 12 amino acids. The CDR3 nucleotides are TGTGCCTGGAGTGTGCTCCCGTCTGAAGCTTTCTTT. It specifies CAWSVLPSEAFF. The whole variable domain, remainder taken from reference TRBV30 and TRBJ1-1, is SQTIHQWPATLVQPVGSPLSLECTVEGTSNPNLYWYRQAAGRGLQLLFYSVGIGQISSEVPQNLSASRPQDRQFILSSKKLLLSDSGFYLCAWSVLPSEAFFGQGTRLTVV.

Here the CDR3 reads CASSLDRGNIQYF. CDR3 in DNA: TGTGCCAGCAGCTTGGACAGGGGCAACATTCAGTACTTC. The V gene is TRBV5-4, the J gene TRBJ2-4; 7 positions match TRBD1. The V segment lost 0 bases and the J segment 7 bases; nucleotides outside the gene matches: 1. Germline V CDR1 and CDR2: SGHNT, YYREEE (reference sequence). This CDR3 has 13 amino acids.

This clonotype has a handful of counts. The chain couples TRBV4-2 to TRBJ1-5; D not certain. V was pared by 1 base and J by 4 bases, with 14 bases between. Germline lookup yields CDR1 LGHNA and CDR2 YNFKEQ. The CDR3 length is 16 residues. The CDR3 DNA sequence: TGTGCCAGCAGCCAAGTACCCGAGGCACCAAATCAGCCCCAGCATTTT. Amino acid sequence: CASSQVPEAPNQPQHF.

The gene calls are TRBV6-5 and TRBJ2-1, with unresolved D. Germline V gene data show CDR1 as MNHEY and CDR2 as SVGAGI. This CDR3 region has 15 residues. V was clipped by 2 bases and J by 0 bases, with 8 bases between them. CDR3: CASSYLGGSYNEQFF. The CDR3 DNA follows: TGTGCCAGCAGTTACCTTGGCGGCTCCTACAATGAGCAGTTCTTC.

This clonotype turned up a few times. The rearrangement uses TRBV10-3 and TRBJ2-7; 10 bases map to TRBD2. The CDR3 has 15 residues. The germline gives CDR1 ENHRY, CDR2 SYGVKD. V was clipped by 6 bases and J by 3 bases; unmatched bases: 8. The CDR3 coding sequence is TGTGCCATCAGGAAGAAAGCGGGAGGGAGCTACGAGCAGTACTTC. As protein: CAIRKKAGGSYEQYF.

This chain's CDR3 is CASSEVRDGGETQYF. For the CDR3, the DNA is TGTGCCAGCAGTGAGGTCAGGGATGGGGGAGAGACCCAGTACTTC. This chain links TRBV28 with TRBJ2-5, with D perhaps matching TRBD1 or TRBD2 (5 bases each). Trimming removed 5 bases from V and 4 bases from J, with 17 bases in between. The length of the CDR3 is 15 residues. CDR1 is MDHEN and CDR2 is SYDVKM in the germline V gene. Complete variable domain (other parts from reference TRBV28 and TRBJ2-5): DVKVTQSSRYLVKRTGEKVFLECVQDMDHENMFWYRQDPGLGLRLIYFSYDVKMKEKGDIPEGYSVSREKKERFSLILESASTNQTSMYLCASSEVRDGGETQYFGPGTRLLVL.

This chain links TRBV5-1 with TRBJ2-4; 9 bases are a match to TRBD1. The CDR3 is 14 residues long. CDR1 and CDR2 (germline): SGHRS, YFSETQ. Trimming took 0 bases from V and 5 from J; bases not matched to a gene: 0. CDR3 loop: CASSLGTGENIQYF. Written as DNA, the CDR3 is TGCGCCAGCAGCTTGGGGACAGGGGAAAACATTCAGTACTTC.

In its sample, this clonotype was seen a few times. The chain uses TRBV4-3 and TRBJ1-1; D not certain. Germline CDR1 is LGHNA and CDR2 is YSLEER. The CDR3 contains 15 residues. V lost 0 bases and J 1 base, leaving 9 bases between the germline ends. CDR3 coding DNA: TGCGCCAGCAGCCAAGACGCCAGTTGGAACACTGAAGCTTTCTTT. As protein: CASSQDASWNTEAFF.

The gene calls are TRBV9 and TRBJ2-1; 9 bases map to TRBD2. There are 18 residues in the CDR3. V dropped 3 bases and J dropped 0; count of bases not matched to a gene: 10. Germline V gives CDR1 SGDLS, CDR2 YYNGEE. The DNA of the CDR3 is TGTGCCAGCAGCGGCACCGGGACTAGCTCTTTCTCCTACAATGAGCAGTTCTTC. Translation gives CASSGTGTSSFSYNEQFF.